This TCR beta chain emerged from a study of cytomegalovirus exposure and HLA in healthy donors. On the study more broadly: The 100 to 150 validation repertoires matched the approximately 700 first-cohort repertoires in platform, a later analysis reported.

Concerning this clone itself: Its target is not known.

Overall study findings and caveats: Reports showed the classifier diagnosing cytomegalovirus status with high specificity and sensitivity.

TCRdb keeps only in-frame clones here, not all; method: immunoSEQ multiplex PCR. The sample lists about 160,000 clones; about 86% were seen once. With 4 bases removed from V and 5 bases from J, the gap between germline ends came to 16 bases. CDR3 length: 15 residues. Germline V CDR1 and CDR2: LGHNA, YNFKEQ. V usage is TRBV4-2 and J usage is TRBJ2-3; TRBD2 might be the D (5 bases). The material sequenced was PBMCs. This TCR derives from a young woman in good health and CMV-seronegative. The CDR3 loop is CASSPLSSERDTQYF. Written as DNA, the CDR3 is TGTGCCAGCAGCCCCTTAAGTAGCGAGAGAGATACGCAGTATTTT.